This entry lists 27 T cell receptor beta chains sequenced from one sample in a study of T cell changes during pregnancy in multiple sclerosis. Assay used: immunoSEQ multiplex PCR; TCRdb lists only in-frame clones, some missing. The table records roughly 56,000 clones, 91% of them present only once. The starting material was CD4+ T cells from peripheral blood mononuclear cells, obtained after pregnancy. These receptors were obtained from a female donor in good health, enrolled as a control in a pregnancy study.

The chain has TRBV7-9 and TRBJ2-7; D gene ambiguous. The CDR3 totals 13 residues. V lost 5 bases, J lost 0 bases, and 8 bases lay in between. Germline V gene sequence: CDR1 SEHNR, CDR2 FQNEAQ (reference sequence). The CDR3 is CASSPQSSYEQYF. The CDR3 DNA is TGTGCCAGCAGCCCACAGAGCTCCTACGAGCAGTACTTC.

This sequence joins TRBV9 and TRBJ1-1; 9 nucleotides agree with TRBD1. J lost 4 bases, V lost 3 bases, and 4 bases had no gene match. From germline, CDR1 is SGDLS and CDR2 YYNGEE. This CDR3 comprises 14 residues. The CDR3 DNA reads TGTGCCAGCAGCGGAATACAGGGGGCCACTGAAGCTTTCTTT. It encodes CASSGIQGATEAFF.

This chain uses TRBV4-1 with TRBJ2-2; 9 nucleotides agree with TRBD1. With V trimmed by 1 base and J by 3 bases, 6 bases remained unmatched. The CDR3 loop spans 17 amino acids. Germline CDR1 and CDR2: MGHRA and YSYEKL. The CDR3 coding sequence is TGCGCCAGCAGCCAAGCTTACAGGGGGCGTCACACCGGGGAGCTGTTTTTT. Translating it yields CASSQAYRGRHTGELFF.

The CDR3 nucleotides are TGTGCCAGCAGCTTCAGAAGTGCAGCGGGGGCTCCCTACGAGCAGTACTTC. Amino acids: CASSFRSAAGAPYEQYF. This rearrangement joins TRBV9 to TRBJ2-7; 8 bases fit TRBD2. CDR1 is SGDLS and CDR2 is YYNGEE in the germline V gene. The ends lost 4 bases at V and 2 bases at J; junction bases unmatched: 14. The CDR3 extends over 17 amino acids. The full variable domain, completed using reference TRBV9 and TRBJ2-7, is DSGVTQTPKHLITATGQRVTLRCSPRSGDLSVYWYQQSLDQGLQFLIQYYNGEERAKGNILERFSAQQFPDLHSELNLSSLELGDSALYFCASSFRSAAGAPYEQYFGPGTRLTVT.

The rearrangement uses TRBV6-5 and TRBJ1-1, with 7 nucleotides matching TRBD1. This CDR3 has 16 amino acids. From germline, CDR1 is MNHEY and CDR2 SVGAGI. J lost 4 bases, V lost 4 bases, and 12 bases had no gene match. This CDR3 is CASSSYPPTGPTEAFF. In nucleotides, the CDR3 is TGTGCCAGCAGTTCTTATCCCCCGACAGGGCCCACTGAAGCTTTCTTT.

CDR3 loop: CASSLLAGGNEQFF. In DNA, the CDR3 is TGTGCCAGCAGCCTACTAGCGGGCGGCAATGAGCAGTTCTTC. The genes are TRBV4-2 and TRBJ2-1; 9 bases agree with TRBD2. The germline CDR1 and CDR2 sequences are LGHNA and YNFKEQ. CDR3 length equals 14 residues. The trim removed 4 bases at V and 6 bases at J, leaving 4 bases unmatched.

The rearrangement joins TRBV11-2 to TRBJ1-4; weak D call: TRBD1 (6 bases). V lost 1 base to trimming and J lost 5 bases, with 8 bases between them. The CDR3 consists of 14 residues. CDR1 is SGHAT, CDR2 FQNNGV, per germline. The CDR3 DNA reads TGTGCCAGCAGCTTAGGGACAGACAATGAAAAACTGTTTTTT. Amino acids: CASSLGTDNEKLFF.

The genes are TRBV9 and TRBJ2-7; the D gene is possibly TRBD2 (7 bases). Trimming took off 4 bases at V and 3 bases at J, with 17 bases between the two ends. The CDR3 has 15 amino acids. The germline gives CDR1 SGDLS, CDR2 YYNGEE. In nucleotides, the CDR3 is TGTGCCAGCAGCCCTAGGGGGGGAAGCGGCTACGAGCAGTACTTC. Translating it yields CASSPRGGSGYEQYF.

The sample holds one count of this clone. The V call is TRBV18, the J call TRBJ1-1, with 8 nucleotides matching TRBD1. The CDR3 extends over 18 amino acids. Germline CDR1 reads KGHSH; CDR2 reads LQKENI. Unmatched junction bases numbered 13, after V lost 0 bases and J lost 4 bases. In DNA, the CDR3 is TGTGCCAGCTCACCACCCAATTCAGGGGGCCTCCGGTCCACTGAAGCTTTCTTT. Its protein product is CASSPPNSGGLRSTEAFF.

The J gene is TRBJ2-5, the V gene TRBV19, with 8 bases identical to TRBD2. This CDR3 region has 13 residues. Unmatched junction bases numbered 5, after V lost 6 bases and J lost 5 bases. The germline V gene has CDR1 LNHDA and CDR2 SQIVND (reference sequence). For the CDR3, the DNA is TGTGCCAGTAGGCCGGGGGGGCAGGAGACCCAGTACTTC. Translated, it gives CASRPGGQETQYF.

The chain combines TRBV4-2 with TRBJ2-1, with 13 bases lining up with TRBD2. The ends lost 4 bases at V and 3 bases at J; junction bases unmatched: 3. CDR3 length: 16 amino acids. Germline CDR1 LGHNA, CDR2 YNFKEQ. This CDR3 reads CASSLRTSGGYNEQFF. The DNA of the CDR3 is TGTGCCAGCAGCCTACGGACTAGCGGGGGCTACAATGAGCAGTTCTTC.

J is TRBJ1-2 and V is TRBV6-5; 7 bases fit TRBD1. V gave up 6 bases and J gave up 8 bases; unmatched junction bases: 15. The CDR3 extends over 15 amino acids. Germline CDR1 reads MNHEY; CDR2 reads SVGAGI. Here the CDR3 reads CASSQNPDRVGGYTF. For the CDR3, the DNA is TGTGCCAGCAGCCAGAACCCTGACAGGGTTGGAGGCTACACCTTC.

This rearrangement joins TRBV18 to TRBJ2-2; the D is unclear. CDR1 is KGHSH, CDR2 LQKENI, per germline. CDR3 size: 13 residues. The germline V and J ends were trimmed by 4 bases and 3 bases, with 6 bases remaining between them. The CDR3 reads CASSRRDTGELFF. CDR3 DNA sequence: TGTGCCAGCTCACGACGGGACACCGGGGAGCTGTTTTTT.

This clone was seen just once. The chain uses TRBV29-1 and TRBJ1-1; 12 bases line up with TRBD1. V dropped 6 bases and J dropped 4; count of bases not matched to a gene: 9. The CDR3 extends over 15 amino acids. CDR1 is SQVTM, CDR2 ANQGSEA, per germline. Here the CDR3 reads CSVSARDRGPTEAFF. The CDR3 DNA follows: TGCAGCGTCTCCGCACGGGACAGGGGGCCCACTGAAGCTTTCTTT.

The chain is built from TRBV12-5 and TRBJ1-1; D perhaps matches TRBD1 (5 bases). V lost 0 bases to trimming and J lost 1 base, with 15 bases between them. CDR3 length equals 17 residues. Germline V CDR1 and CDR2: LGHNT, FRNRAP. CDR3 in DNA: TGTGCTAGTGGTTTGGTGGGGCAGGGACTGGCGAACACTGAAGCTTTCTTT. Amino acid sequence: CASGLVGQGLANTEAFF.

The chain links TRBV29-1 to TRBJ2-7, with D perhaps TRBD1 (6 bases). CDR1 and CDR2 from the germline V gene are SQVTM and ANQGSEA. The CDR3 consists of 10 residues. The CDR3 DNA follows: TGCAGACAGGACAGTTACGAGCAGTACTTC. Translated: CRQDSYEQYF.

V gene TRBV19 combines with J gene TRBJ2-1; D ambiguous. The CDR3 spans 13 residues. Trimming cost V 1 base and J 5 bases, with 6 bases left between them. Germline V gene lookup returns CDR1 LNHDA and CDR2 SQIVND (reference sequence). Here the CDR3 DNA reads TGTGCCAGTAGTATAGGTTCTAACAATGAGCAGTTCTTC. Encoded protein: CASSIGSNNEQFF.

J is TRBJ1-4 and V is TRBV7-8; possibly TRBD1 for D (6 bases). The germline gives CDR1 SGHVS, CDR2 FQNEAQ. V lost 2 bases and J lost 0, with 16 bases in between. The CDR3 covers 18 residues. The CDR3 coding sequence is TGTGCCAGCAGCTTAAGGGGGACGGCAGCTGCAACTAATGAAAAACTGTTTTTT. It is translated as CASSLRGTAAATNEKLFF.

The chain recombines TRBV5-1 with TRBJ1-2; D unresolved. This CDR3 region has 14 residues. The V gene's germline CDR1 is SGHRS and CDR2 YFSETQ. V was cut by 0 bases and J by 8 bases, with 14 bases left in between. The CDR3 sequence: CASSLEAGVGGYTF. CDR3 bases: TGCGCCAGCAGCTTGGAGGCGGGAGTGGGGGGCTACACCTTC.

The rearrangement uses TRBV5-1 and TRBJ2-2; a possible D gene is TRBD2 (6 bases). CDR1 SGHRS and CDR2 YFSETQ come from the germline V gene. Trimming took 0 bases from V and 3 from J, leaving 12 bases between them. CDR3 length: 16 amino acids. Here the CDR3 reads CASSLERVKDTGELFF. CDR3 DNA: TGCGCCAGCAGCTTGGAGCGGGTGAAGGACACCGGGGAGCTGTTTTTT.

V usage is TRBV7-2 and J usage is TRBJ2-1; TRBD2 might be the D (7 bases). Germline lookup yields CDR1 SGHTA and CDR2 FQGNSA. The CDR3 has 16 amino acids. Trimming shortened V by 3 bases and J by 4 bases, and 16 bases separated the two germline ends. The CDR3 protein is CASSFSRGGQYNEQFF. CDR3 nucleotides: TGTGCCAGCAGCTTTTCTCGCGGGGGACAATACAATGAGCAGTTCTTC.

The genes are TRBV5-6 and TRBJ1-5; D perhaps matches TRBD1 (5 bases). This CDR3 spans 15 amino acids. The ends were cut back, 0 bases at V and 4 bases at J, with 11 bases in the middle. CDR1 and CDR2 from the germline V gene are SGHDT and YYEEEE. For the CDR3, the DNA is TGTGCCAGCAGCTTGGCCGGACAACCTAATCAGCCCCAGCATTTT. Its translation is CASSLAGQPNQPQHF. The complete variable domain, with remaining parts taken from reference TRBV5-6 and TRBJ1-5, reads DAGVTQSPTHLIKTRGQQVTLRCSPKSGHDTVSWYQQALGQGPQFIFQYYEEEERQRGNFPDRFSGHQFPNYSSELNVNALLLGDSALYLCASSLAGQPNQPQHFGDGTRLSIL.

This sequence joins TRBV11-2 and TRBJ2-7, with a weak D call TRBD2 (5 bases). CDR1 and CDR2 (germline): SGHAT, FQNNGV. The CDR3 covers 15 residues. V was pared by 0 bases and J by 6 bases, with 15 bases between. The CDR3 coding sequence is TGTGCCAGCAGCTTAGATAGGCGAGGGTACGGCGAGCAGTACTTC. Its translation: CASSLDRRGYGEQYF.

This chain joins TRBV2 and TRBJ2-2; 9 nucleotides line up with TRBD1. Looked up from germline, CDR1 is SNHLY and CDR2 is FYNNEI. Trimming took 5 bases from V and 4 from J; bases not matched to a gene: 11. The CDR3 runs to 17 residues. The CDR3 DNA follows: TGTGCCAGCAGTACTGATCCCCCGGGACAGGGCACCGGGGAGCTGTTTTTT. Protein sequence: CASSTDPPGQGTGELFF.

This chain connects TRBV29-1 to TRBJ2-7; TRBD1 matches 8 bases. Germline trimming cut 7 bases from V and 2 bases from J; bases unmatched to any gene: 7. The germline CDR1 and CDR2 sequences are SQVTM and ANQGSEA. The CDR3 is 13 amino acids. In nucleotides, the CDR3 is TGCAGCGCCTCCGGGACAGGAGCCTACGAGCAGTACTTC. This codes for CSASGTGAYEQYF.

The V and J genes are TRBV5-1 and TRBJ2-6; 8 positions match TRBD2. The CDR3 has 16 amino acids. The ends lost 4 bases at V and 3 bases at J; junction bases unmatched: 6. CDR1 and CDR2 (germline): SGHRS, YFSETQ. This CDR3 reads CASSPSGGGGANVLTF. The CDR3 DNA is TGCGCCAGCAGCCCCAGCGGGGGTGGTGGGGCCAACGTCCTGACTTTC.

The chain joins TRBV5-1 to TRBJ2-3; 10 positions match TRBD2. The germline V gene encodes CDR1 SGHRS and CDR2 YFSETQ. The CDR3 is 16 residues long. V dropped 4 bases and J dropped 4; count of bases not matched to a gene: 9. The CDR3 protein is CASSQEPSGGSDTQYF. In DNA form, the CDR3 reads TGCGCCAGCAGCCAAGAACCTAGCGGGGGTTCAGATACGCAGTATTTT.